This T cell receptor beta chain was captured in a study of blood T cells in healthy people across ages. A second PCR, run for roughly 7 to 12 cycles, used a sample-barcoded 5' primer plus a J-beta primer mix. TCRdb recomputed calls from the 5' RACE reads with MiXCR, one row per CDR3 protein. The data show 600,000 or so distinct CDR3 sequences, roughly 21% seen once. The J segment lost 4 bases and the V segment lost 0 bases, leaving 3 bases of the junction unmatched. Germline V gene lookup returns CDR1 SNHLY and CDR2 FYNNEI. The CDR3 consists of 15 residues. Source material: blood. The clonotype was recovered from a man aged 65 to 85 in good health. The chain joins TRBV2 to TRBJ1-5, with 7 nucleotides matching TRBD1. Written as DNA, the CDR3 is TGTGCCAGCAGTGAAGCAGGGGGCCTTAATCAGCCCCAGCATTTT. Its translation: CASSEAGGLNQPQHF.